This T cell receptor beta chain was observed in a study of blood T cell repertoires in COVID-19. Across the whole study: Some COVID-19 samples were acute and others convalescent; all came from the United States, Italy and Spain. T cells, B-cell-depleted T cells, or PBMCs provided the cDNA or gDNA that served as material.

Some clones are missing from TCRdb's copy, which holds only in-frame ones; the method was immunoSEQ multiplex PCR. The sample lists roughly 240,000 clones, approximately 85% occurring once. Individuals aged roughly 18 to 100 years were recruited from 24 US areas. Categorization into cohorts depended on clinical history that participants reported. CDR1 LGHDT and CDR2 YNNKEL come from the germline V gene (reference sequence). This CDR3 spans 14 amino acids. Trimming at V came to 10 bases and at J to 11 bases, leaving 19 bases not matched to a gene. Material: PBMCs or T cells enriched from blood (not recorded which). This chain connects TRBV3-1 (or the pseudogene TRBV3-2) to TRBJ1-1, with TRBD1 matching over 7 bases. The receptor was derived from a woman in her forties or fifties with acute COVID-19. The CDR3 loop reads CATQTLSGGGQAFF. The CDR3 DNA is TGTGCCACTCAGACTTTATCGGGGGGGGGACAGGCTTTCTTT.